Each of the 7 T cell receptor beta chains below was sequenced from the same sample in a study of blood T cell repertoires in COVID-19. This table comes from immunoSEQ multiplex PCR, and its TCRdb copy is limited to in-frame clones, with some not included. The data hold about 280,000 clones, with 85% observed a single time. The specimen sequenced was peripheral blood. These receptors came from a man aged 50 or older with active or convalescent COVID-19.

This chain uses TRBV5-1 with TRBJ2-5, with D maybe TRBD1 (6 bases). The germline V gene encodes CDR1 SGHRS and CDR2 YFSETQ. The CDR3 is 13 residues long. Trimming removed 0 bases at V and 10 bases at J, with 13 bases between. The CDR3: CASSLVPEGDQYF. CDR3 bases: TGCGCCAGCAGCTTGGTCCCTGAGGGGGACCAGTACTTC.

J is TRBJ1-2 and V is TRBV4-2; TRBD1 matches at 7 bases. This CDR3 is built from 18 residues. V dropped 0 bases and J dropped 4; count of bases not matched to a gene: 14. Germline V lookup: CDR1 LGHNA, CDR2 YNFKEQ. The CDR3 sequence is CASSQETRQGVVGYGYTF. For the CDR3, the DNA is TGTGCCAGCAGCCAAGAAACTCGTCAGGGGGTAGTGGGCTATGGCTACACCTTC.

The chain links TRBV30 to TRBJ2-5, with D possibly being TRBD1 (5 bases). CDR1 is GTSNPN, CDR2 SVGIG, per germline (reference sequence). The CDR3 has 12 residues. With 3 bases removed from V and 5 bases from J, the gap between germline ends came to 10 bases. CDR3 nucleotides: TGTGCCTGGAGGGGGAAGGGGGAGACCCAGTACTTC. This gives the protein CAWRGKGETQYF.

As regards this clone: The same CDR3 can be traced to other DNA sequences in this sample. V usage is TRBV7-8 and J usage is TRBJ2-4; D might be TRBD2 (5 bases). This CDR3 has 20 residues. From germline, CDR1 is SGHVS and CDR2 FQNEAQ. V shed 5 bases and J shed 5 bases, with 31 bases lying between them. CDR3 coding DNA: TGTGCCAGCAGCCCCCGTTATGAGGGCAGCCGGCTCGTAGACGAAAACATTCAGTACTTC. Amino acids: CASSPRYEGSRLVDENIQYF.

V gene TRBV19 combines with J gene TRBJ1-1, with D possibly matching TRBD1 (6 bases). Trimming left V 0 bases short and J 9 bases short, with 11 bases between. The CDR3 contains 13 residues. Germline CDR1 is LNHDA and CDR2 is SQIVND (reference sequence). CDR3 DNA: TGTGCCAGTAGTATAGACGTGACAGGAAAAGCTTTCTTT. Residues: CASSIDVTGKAFF.

Here the CDR3 DNA reads TGTGCCAGCAGTACAGTCCAGGGGGCAGATACGCAGTATTTT. This encodes CASSTVQGADTQYF. The gene calls are TRBV6-5 and TRBJ2-3; 7 nucleotides line up with TRBD1. Germline-derived CDR1 and CDR2 are MNHEY and SVGAGI. The CDR3 contains 14 residues. After removal of 5 bases from V and 4 bases from J, the junction contained 6 bases not matched to a gene.

The chain links TRBV28 to TRBJ2-5; a weak D match, TRBD2 (6 bases). Trimming shortened V by 8 bases and J by 4 bases, and 8 bases separated the two germline ends. The CDR3 has 11 amino acids. Germline loops: CDR1 MDHEN, CDR2 SYDVKM. The CDR3 DNA reads TGTGCCAGCCGGGAGAGAGAGACCCAGTACTTC. It encodes CASRERETQYF.